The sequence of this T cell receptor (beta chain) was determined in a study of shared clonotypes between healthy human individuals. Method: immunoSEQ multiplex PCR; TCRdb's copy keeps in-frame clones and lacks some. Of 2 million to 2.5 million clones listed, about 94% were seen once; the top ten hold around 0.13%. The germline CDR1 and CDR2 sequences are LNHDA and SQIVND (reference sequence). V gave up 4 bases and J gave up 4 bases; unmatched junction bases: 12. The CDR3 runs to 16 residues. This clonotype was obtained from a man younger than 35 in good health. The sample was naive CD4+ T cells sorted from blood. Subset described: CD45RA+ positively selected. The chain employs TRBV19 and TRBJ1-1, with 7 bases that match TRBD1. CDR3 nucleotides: TGTGCCAGTAGTAACTCCCCCGGGACAGTTTCCACTGAAGCTTTCTTT. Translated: CASSNSPGTVSTEAFF.